Given below is one TCR beta chain in context. The antigen is undetermined. The CDR3 runs to 12 residues. The V and J ends lost 9 bases and 3 bases, in that order; junction bases with no gene match: 2. The germline gives CDR1 SEHNR, CDR2 FQNEAQ (reference sequence). The record originates from a study of blood T cells in healthy people across ages. Study-level background: Capturing about one barcoded beta molecule per two T cells was achieved by template switching.

A second PCR of roughly 7 to 11 cycles used a sample-barcoded 5' primer and a J-beta primer mix. TCRdb passed the 5' RACE reads through MiXCR, listing each CDR3 protein once. The sample carries some 710,000 distinct CDR3 sequences, 22% recorded once. Overall study results and limits: Across the age range, TCR beta diversity per million T cells fell in a roughly linear way.

Sequenced material: blood. The gene calls are TRBV7-9 and TRBJ1-5, with 7 bases lining up with TRBD1. This clonotype was obtained from a man between 65 and 79 years old in good health. CDR3: CASGTDNQPQHF. CDR3 coding DNA: TGTGCCAGTGGGACAGACAATCAGCCCCAGCATTTT.